This paragraph covers one TCR beta chain sequence. The data were taken from a study of blood T cell repertoires in COVID-19. The wider study: Sources were T cells, B-cell-depleted T cells, or PBMCs; the material itself was cDNA or gDNA.

Grouping used clinical history reported by participants in a survey and questionnaire. Donors in Cohort 3 counted as recovered after two negative PCRs, clearance, or symptom resolution. The CDR3 has 18 residues. V dropped 0 bases and J dropped 0 bases, with 17 bases sitting between them. Germline loops: CDR1 SGHRS, CDR2 YFSETQ. Original processing notes: Amplification with reference gene primers provided the estimates of nucleated cell counts. Only in-frame clones appear in the TCRdb table, and some are missing; sequencing was by immunoSEQ multiplex PCR. V, J and clone size reflect that table, while D and trimming were determined from the DNA. The sample lists around 190,000 clones, approximately 80% occurring once.

This TCR was recovered from a man in his forties who had recovered from COVID-19. This sequence joins TRBV5-1 and TRBJ2-3, with D maybe TRBD2 (6 bases). Sequencing input: PBMCs or T cells enriched from blood (not recorded which). CDR3: CASSLGISGISSTDTQYF. For the CDR3, the DNA is TGCGCCAGCAGCTTGGGTATTAGCGGCATATCTAGCACAGATACGCAGTATTTT.